The rows below give T cell receptor beta chains drawn from one sample of a study of cytomegalovirus exposure and HLA in healthy donors. The protocol was immunoSEQ multiplex PCR, while the TCRdb copy is restricted to in-frame clones and leaves out a portion. The data contain fewer than 150,000 clones, around 90% of them singletons. Input material: PBMCs. The receptors stem from a young woman in good health and CMV-seropositive. Each CDR3 is given with its conserved first and last residue. The D gene is left open where the match is weak. Clone size, where shown, is once, few, many, or a class for clones that have expanded.

TRBJ1-2 TRBV28 . . CASSLAQVSYGYTF TGTGCCAGCAGTTTGGCACAGGTGAGCTATGGCTACACCTTC
TRBJ2-3 TRBV5-4 . . CASREWSTDTQYF TGTGCCAGCCGGGAGTGGAGCACAGATACGCAGTATTTT
TRBJ2-1 TRBV7-2 TRBD2 . CASRRTLAGGGEQFF TGTGCCAGCAGAAGAACGCTAGCGGGGGGCGGTGAGCAGTTCTTC
TRBJ1-3 TRBV25-1 TRBD1 . CASVKTGAGNTIYF TGTGCCAGCGTTAAAACAGGGGCTGGAAACACCATATATTTT
TRBJ1-1 TRBV5-1 . . CASSLTSTEAFF TGCGCCAGCAGCTTGACCAGTACTGAAGCTTTCTTT
TRBJ2-5 TRBV7-8 TRBD1 . CASSLAPGQQETQYF TGTGCCAGCAGCTTAGCGCCGGGACAGCAAGAGACCCAGTACTTC
TRBJ1-2 TRBV2 TRBD1 . CASRETGGSLVYGYTF TGTGCCAGCAGGGAGACAGGGGGAAGTCTCGTCTATGGCTACACCTTC
TRBJ1-2 TRBV5-6 TRBD1 once CASSHPILRDSQRGGYTF TGTGCCAGCAGCCATCCGATTCTCCGGGACAGTCAAAGAGGGGGCTACACCTTC
TRBJ2-7 TRBV6-1 TRBD1 . CASKTWGSGGYF TGTGCCAGCAAGACGTGGGGGTCAGGGGGATACTTC
TRBJ1-4 TRBV28 TRBD1 . CASSSPVYGTGNEKLFF TGTGCCAGCAGTTCACCAGTGTATGGGACAGGAAATGAAAAACTGTTTTTT
TRBJ2-7 TRBV20-1 . . CSATLAPTWVF TGCAGTGCTACCTTAGCGCCCACCTGGGTCTTC
TRBJ1-2 TRBV5-4 TRBD1 . CASSLAPGQEYGYTF TGTGCCAGCAGCTTGGCCCCGGGACAGGAGTATGGCTACACCTTC
TRBJ2-1 TRBV29-1 TRBD2 . CSAKRTSGGNEQFF TGCAGCGCTAAACGGACTAGCGGGGGCAATGAGCAGTTCTTC
TRBJ2-5 TRBV6-1 TRBD2 once CASRGLAGDRETQYF TGTGCCAGCAGGGGACTAGCGGGAGATCGAGAGACCCAGTACTTC
TRBJ2-7 TRBV7-2 TRBD2 . CASTISGGFYEQYF TGTGCCAGCACAATCAGCGGGGGGTTTTACGAGCAGTACTTC
TRBJ2-7 TRBV11-2 TRBD1 . CASNDRELYEQYF TGTGCCAGCAACGACAGGGAACTATACGAGCAGTACTTC
TRBJ2-1 TRBV28 TRBD2 . CASKLAGGINEQFF TGTGCCAGCAAGCTAGCGGGAGGTATCAATGAGCAGTTCTTC
TRBJ1-1 TRBV30 . . CAWSRDTEAFF TGTGCCTGGAGTCGGGACACTGAAGCTTTCTTT
TRBJ1-6 TRBV6-4 . . CASSDRGGGGISPLHF TGTGCCAGCAGTGACCGGGGAGGAGGTGGGATCTCACCCCTCCACTTT
TRBJ2-7 TRBV11-2 TRBD1 . CASSTTGTGVYEQYF TGTGCCAGCAGCACAACCGGGACAGGTGTCTACGAGCAGTACTTC
TRBJ1-5 TRBV30 . few CAWSVLRDQPQHF TGTGCCTGGAGTGTATTAAGAGATCAGCCCCAGCATTTT
TRBJ1-2 TRBV9 . once CASSVEAGVGYTF TGTGCCAGCAGCGTAGAAGCAGGGGTTGGCTACACCTTC
TRBJ1-1 TRBV4-3 . once CASSQDTSTEAFF TGCGCCAGCAGCCAAGATACCAGCACTGAAGCTTTCTTT
TRBJ2-3 TRBV7-3 . . CASSLGGRTTDTQYF TGTGCCAGCAGCCTAGGGGGACGGACCACAGATACGCAGTATTTT
TRBJ2-5 TRBV7-2 TRBD2 . CASSLAAGRIQETQYF TGTGCCAGCAGCTTAGCGGCCGGGAGGATTCAAGAGACCCAGTACTTC
TRBJ1-2 TRBV6-6 . once CASSYWRDQDYGYTF TGTGCCAGCAGTTACTGGCGGGATCAGGACTATGGCTACACCTTC
TRBJ1-5 TRBV19 . . CASDRQASNQPQHF TGTGCCAGTGATAGACAGGCTAGCAATCAGCCCCAGCATTTT
TRBJ2-1 TRBV7-2 TRBD2 . CASSFLPSGGRHNEQFF TGTGCCAGCAGCTTTCTCCCTAGCGGGGGAAGGCACAATGAGCAGTTCTTC
TRBJ1-1 TRBV5-4 TRBD1 once CATGTGGATEAFF TGTGCCACCGGGACAGGGGGCGCCACTGAAGCTTTCTTT
TRBJ1-5 TRBV19 . . CASSISFTGSHQPQHF TGTGCCAGTAGTATATCGTTCACAGGGTCCCATCAGCCCCAGCATTTT
TRBJ2-7 TRBV28 TRBD2 . CASSLGGGFTYEQYF TGTGCCAGCAGTTTAGGCGGGGGGTTCACCTACGAGCAGTACTTC
TRBJ1-2 TRBV5-1 TRBD1 . CASSWQGAQGGYTF TGCGCCAGCAGCTGGCAGGGGGCGCAGGGTGGCTACACCTTC
TRBJ1-4 TRBV5-6 . . CASSEQGSSEKLFF TGTGCCAGCAGCGAACAGGGAAGTTCGGAAAAACTGTTTTTT
TRBJ2-3 TRBV5-6 . . CASSLSWDTQYF TGTGCCAGCAGCTTGAGCTGGGATACGCAGTATTTT
TRBJ2-7 TRBV23-1 TRBD1 . CASSQSLGGGSYEQYF TGCGCCAGCAGTCAATCGCTAGGGGGCGGCTCCTACGAGCAGTACTTC
TRBJ1-2 TRBV7-9 . . CASSLIRHDYGYTF TGTGCCAGCAGCTTAATCCGACACGACTATGGCTACACCTTC
TRBJ2-1 TRBV11-2 . . CASSLHRNEQFF TGTGCCAGCAGCCTCCACAGGAATGAGCAGTTCTTC
TRBJ1-5 TRBV28 . once CASSKRQAEIQPQHF TGTGCCAGCAGCAAAAGACAGGCCGAGATTCAGCCCCAGCATTTT
TRBJ2-1 TRBV5-1 . . CASSLVRESSYNEQFF TGCGCCAGCAGCTTGGTTCGGGAGAGCTCCTACAATGAGCAGTTCTTC
TRBJ2-5 TRBV4-2 TRBD2 . CASSQEMSGLAGQETQYF TGTGCCAGCAGCCAAGAAATGTCGGGACTAGCGGGGCAAGAGACCCAGTACTTC
TRBJ2-7 TRBV2 . . CASGIGGRTGEQYF TGTGCCAGCGGGATAGGTGGCCGTACGGGGGAGCAGTACTTC
TRBJ1-1 TRBV4-1 . . CASSQGSRSNTEAFF TGCGCCAGCAGCCAAGGGAGTAGATCGAACACTGAAGCTTTCTTT
TRBJ1-1 TRBV4-2 TRBD1 . CASSQVRGQGKSRAFF TGTGCCAGCAGCCAAGTACGGGGACAGGGGAAGTCTCGGGCTTTCTTT
TRBJ2-5 TRBV18 TRBD2 . CASSPPGTSGSWKTQYF TGTGCCAGCTCACCACCTGGGACTAGCGGGAGTTGGAAGACCCAGTACTTC
TRBJ2-7 TRBV7-3 . few CASSPGGSYEQYF TGTGCCAGCAGCCCTGGCGGTAGCTACGAGCAGTACTTC
TRBJ1-2 TRBV4-3 . . CASSQSGGYGGYTF TGCGCCAGCAGCCAATCTGGGGGGTACGGTGGCTACACCTTC
TRBJ2-7 TRBV28 . . CASSFTRLRVEQYF TGTGCCAGCAGTTTCACTCGCCTGAGGGTAGAGCAGTACTTC
TRBJ2-1 TRBV19 TRBD2 . CASSLPSGGAPYNEQFF TGTGCCAGTAGTCTCCCTAGCGGGGGGGCCCCCTACAATGAGCAGTTCTTC
TRBJ2-2 TRBV4-2 TRBD2 . CASSPSGRNTGELFF TGTGCCAGCAGCCCTAGCGGGAGGAACACCGGGGAGCTGTTTTTT
TRBJ2-2 TRBV11-2 . . CASSGLRSVGELFF TGTGCCAGCAGCGGCTTGCGGTCGGTAGGGGAGCTGTTTTTT
TRBJ1-2 TRBV4-2 TRBD1 . CASSSHGTGGYTF TGTGCCAGCAGCTCGCACGGGACAGGTGGCTACACCTTC
TRBJ2-7 TRBV18 TRBD1 few CASSPTGDEQYF TGTGCCAGCTCACCAACAGGGGACGAGCAGTACTTC